This T cell receptor (beta chain) was recovered during a study of glioma-infiltrating T cells. Study-level points and caveats: Signature shared blood CDR3 motifs were enriched in low-divergence and depleted in high-divergence patients.

TCR alpha and beta CDR3 regions were amplified from RNA using iRepertoire nested multiplex PCR. In TCRdb, the multiplex PCR reads were re-called with MiXCR into one record per CDR3 protein. Of about 380,000 distinct CDR3 sequences listed, roughly two fifths are singletons. Comments on this clonotype: What it binds is unknown.

The length of the CDR3 is 14 residues. From germline, CDR1 is SGHDT and CDR2 YYEEEE. The ends were cut back, 0 bases at V and 12 bases at J, with 19 bases in the middle. The sequence came from a human donor with low-grade glioma or glioblastoma, undergoing nonglioma brain surgery, or in good health (not recorded which). The chain has TRBV5-6 and TRBJ2-7; possibly TRBD2 for D (5 bases). The sequencing input was glioma tissue, nonneoplastic brain tissue, or PBMCs (not recorded which). CDR3 nucleotide sequence: TGTGCCAGCAGCTTGGGGGAGACGGGCTATATAATGTACTTC. It codes for CASSLGETGYIMYF.